The next 13 T cell receptor beta chains were all read from a single sample in a study of T cell repertoires in cytomegalovirus infection. TCRdb ran MiXCR on the reads and lists one entry per CDR3 protein. Among about 470,000 distinct CDR3 sequences listed, approximately 40% were seen once. Antigens of these TCRs are unknown. Sequences were derived from cultured PBMCs, sampled from culture after CMV antigen stimulation. These receptors all stem from a human donor in good health (CMV status not recorded). Some clones in this sample may be carry-over from other donors' samples.

This clonotype was counted only a few times. This chain joins TRBV6-5 and TRBJ2-1, with 7 nucleotides matching TRBD2. Losses at the gene ends were 6 bases for V and 0 bases for J; bases not matched to a gene: 8. This CDR3 has 16 residues. Germline-derived CDR1 and CDR2 are MNHEY and SVGAGI. The CDR3 coding sequence is TGTGCCAGCAGAGCTAGCGGCTTGAGCTCCTACAATGAGCAGTTCTTC. Translation gives CASRASGLSSYNEQFF.

The chain employs TRBV6-1 and TRBJ1-6, with 8 positions matching TRBD1. The J segment lost 7 bases and the V segment lost 1 base, leaving 6 bases of the junction unmatched. The length of the CDR3 is 16 residues. Germline assignment: CDR1 MNHNS and CDR2 SASEGT. Written as DNA, the CDR3 is TGTGCCAGCAGTGAAGTCCCAGGGGGCGGGAATTCACCCCTCCACTTT. It codes for CASSEVPGGGNSPLHF.

This clonotype was observed at least ten times. V and J are TRBV7-9 and TRBJ2-5, with 8 bases identical to TRBD2. Per the germline V gene, CDR1 is SEHNR and CDR2 is FQNEAQ (reference sequence). The ends lost 6 bases at V and 5 bases at J; junction bases unmatched: 5. This CDR3 contains 13 residues. This CDR3 reads CASSPGLGETQYF. DNA for the CDR3: TGTGCCAGCAGTCCGGGACTAGGGGAGACCCAGTACTTC.

This clonotype was counted a few times. V usage is TRBV6-8 and J usage is TRBJ2-1, with D possibly TRBD1 on 5 matching bases. This CDR3 is 14 amino acids long. The V end was cut by 1 base, the J end by 8 bases, with 12 bases between. The germline gives CDR1 MNHGY, CDR2 SAAAGT. DNA for the CDR3: TGTGCCAGCAGTTACTTCTCAGGGAACTATGAGCAGTTCTTC. Protein sequence: CASSYFSGNYEQFF.

This clonotype was picked up a small number of times. The rearrangement uses TRBV28 and TRBJ1-5, with unresolved D. V lost 5 bases to trimming and J lost 5 bases, with 13 bases between them. The CDR3 length is 14 residues. CDR1 is MDHEN and CDR2 is SYDVKM in the germline V gene. The CDR3: CASSLTIPDQPQHF. As DNA, the CDR3 is TGTGCCAGCAGTCTCACGATTCCGGATCAGCCCCAGCATTTT.

There are a few counts of this clonotype. The rearrangement uses TRBV5-5 and TRBJ2-1; maybe TRBD1 (6 bases). Deletions cut 4 bases from V and 7 bases from J, with 18 bases between. Germline V gene data show CDR1 as SGHKS and CDR2 as YYEKEE (reference sequence). There are 15 residues in the CDR3. CDR3 loop: CASSLGADRGNEQFF. As DNA, the CDR3 is TGTGCCAGCAGCCTTGGAGCTGATAGGGGGAATGAGCAGTTCTTC.

The V and J genes are TRBV7-2 and TRBJ1-2; D is possibly TRBD1 (6 bases). The germline V gene has CDR1 SGHTA and CDR2 FQGNSA. The V end lost 5 bases, the J end lost 2 bases, and 12 bases lay between the germline ends. The CDR3 has 14 residues. As DNA, the CDR3 is TGTGCCAGCAGCCCTCGGACAGTAAACTATGGCTACACCTTC. Translated: CASSPRTVNYGYTF.

The V gene is TRBV20-1, the J gene TRBJ1-4; unclear D gene. Germline values: CDR1 DFQATT, CDR2 SNEGSKA (reference sequence). This CDR3 contains 11 residues. V was trimmed by 7 bases and J by 5 bases, leaving 8 bases between them. The CDR3 sequence: CSGTGNEKLFF. DNA for the CDR3: TGCAGTGGGACGGGGAATGAAAAACTGTTTTTT.

Comments on this clonotype: An end of the junction does not agree with germline; a read error may underlie this. J is TRBJ1-1 and V is TRBV6-6; TRBD1 might be the D (6 bases). Germline V gene data show CDR1 as MNHNY and CDR2 as SVGAGI (reference sequence). CDR3 length: 17 residues. CDR3 sequence reads: CASSSTAGERGDTEAYF. The CDR3 bases are TGTGCCAGCAGCTCCACCGCGGGGGAGAGAGGGGACACTGAAGCTTACTTT.

This clonotype was seen a few times. The chain employs TRBV6-1 and TRBJ2-4; D is undetermined. V was pared by 5 bases and J by 8 bases, with 10 bases between. CDR1 and CDR2 from the germline V gene are MNHNS and SASEGT. The CDR3 loop spans 12 amino acids. In DNA form, the CDR3 reads TGTGCCAGCAGTCATTTGTTGGACATTCAGTACTTC. Residues: CASSHLLDIQYF.

In this sample, this clonotype turned up a few times. The V gene is TRBV12-3 or TRBV12-4, the J gene TRBJ1-5; TRBD1 matches at 7 bases. V shed 4 bases and J 3 bases; nucleotides not matched to a gene: 6. CDR3 size: 15 residues. The CDR3 region has the DNA TGTGCCAGCAGTTCATCTGACAGGGTCAATCAGCCCCAGCATTTT. Encoded protein: CASSSSDRVNQPQHF.

This rearrangement joins TRBV7-8 to TRBJ2-7; 11 bases agree with TRBD2. The length of the CDR3 is 15 residues. Germline loops: CDR1 SGHVS, CDR2 FQNEAQ. V was clipped by 5 bases and J by 3 bases; unmatched bases: 6. The CDR3 DNA sequence: TGTGCCAGCAGCCAAGGACTAGCGGGCTTCTACGAGCAGTACTTC. It translates to CASSQGLAGFYEQYF.

V usage is TRBV20-1 and J usage is TRBJ1-1; D unclear. CDR3 size: 15 residues. V lost 3 bases, J lost 3 bases, and 17 bases lay in between. Germline loops: CDR1 DFQATT, CDR2 SNEGSKA (reference sequence). The CDR3 DNA is TGCAGTGCTAGCCTTGCCGAGCGGGTTCACACTGAAGCTTTCTTT. Its translation is CSASLAERVHTEAFF.